The clone carrying this T cell receptor beta chain was seen more than once but under ten times. This entry is derived from a study of OX40 agonist ivuxolimab in advanced cancers. The wider study: Aged 23 to 79 with a mean of roughly 65 years, they were 75% to 85% male.

Repertoires were generated with immunoSEQ multiplex PCR, while TCRdb's copy carries only in-frame clones and drops some. Seen here are under 90,000 clones, around 83% observed once, and the top ten hold around 2%. The TCR was taken from an adult with an advanced solid tumor such as melanoma, head and neck, liver or kidney cancer. This specimen was CD4+ or CD8+ T cells sorted from blood, taken in a trial of the OX40 agonist ivuxolimab.

DNA for the CDR3: TGCGCCAGCAGCTTGGTAGCAGGGGCGGGCGAGCAGTACTTC. Translated, it gives CASSLVAGAGEQYF. The chain has TRBV5-1 and TRBJ2-7, with D maybe TRBD1 (6 bases). This CDR3 is 14 amino acids long. V was clipped by 0 bases and J by 6 bases, with 13 bases between them. CDR1 and CDR2 (germline): SGHRS, YFSETQ. The whole variable domain, filled in from reference TRBV5-1 and TRBJ2-7, reads KAGVTQTPRYLIKTRGQQVTLSCSPISGHRSVSWYQQTPGQGLQFLFEYFSETQRNKGNFPGRFSGRQFSNSRSEMNVSTLELGDSALYLCASSLVAGAGEQYFGPGTRLTVT.